A single sample is the source of the 13 T cell receptor beta chains below, sequenced in a study of T-cell memory formation after mild COVID-19 (dated by TCRdb to about 2021). Library preparation employed 5' RACE. Sequencing used an Illumina NovaSeq 6000. TCRdb ran its own pipeline on the public reads, namely fastp trimming at Q25 and MiXCR clone calling, and kept in-frame beta chains. CDR3 protein sequences are deduplicated, and each keeps its most common genes and DNA. A total of 450,000 or so distinct CDR3 sequences appear in this sample, 20% to 30% of them only once. 9.5% to 15% of the sample is held by the ten biggest clonotypes. Sequencing used PBMCs or a T cell subset sorted from them (not recorded which). Source of these receptors: an adult woman who had mild COVID-19 (a few samples of this study predate the infection). The sample titles of this study are shuffled in the database, so cell type and time point are left out; the donor was told from shared clones.

This clonotype was picked up a small number of times. The V and J genes are TRBV7-2 and TRBJ2-4, with 12 bases identical to TRBD2. The CDR3 is 21 amino acids. V was pared by 4 bases and J by 0 bases, with 16 bases of the junction left unmatched. Germline lookup yields CDR1 SGHTA and CDR2 FQGNSA. The CDR3 coding sequence is TGTGCCAGCAGCTCCATCGCCCTGACTAGCGGGAGCACCACAGCCAAAAACATTCAGTACTTC. Protein: CASSSIALTSGSTTAKNIQYF.

J is TRBJ2-6 and V is TRBV12-3 or TRBV12-4; D gene ambiguous. The germline V and J ends were trimmed by 8 bases and 0 bases, with 11 bases remaining between them. This CDR3 is built from 15 residues. CDR3 sequence reads: CASYGPHSGANVLTF. The CDR3 DNA reads TGTGCCAGCTATGGTCCCCACTCTGGGGCCAACGTCCTGACTTTC.

This clonotype has just a few counts. The chain couples TRBV18 to TRBJ2-6; TRBD1 matches at 8 bases. The CDR3 totals 18 residues. The trim removed 4 bases at V and 0 bases at J, leaving 8 bases unmatched. Germline V gives CDR1 KGHSH, CDR2 LQKENI. The CDR3 sequence: CASSRSRDRFSGANVLTF. The CDR3 DNA sequence: TGTGCCAGCTCACGCTCGAGGGACAGGTTCTCTGGGGCCAACGTCCTGACTTTC.

The chain employs TRBV15 and TRBJ2-2; TRBD2 matches at 8 bases. The CDR3 contains 16 residues. Unmatched junction bases numbered 14, after V lost 9 bases and J lost 5 bases. CDR1 is LNHNV and CDR2 is YYDKDF in the germline V gene (reference sequence). The CDR3 is CATARGGGMITGELFF. The CDR3 nucleotides are TGTGCCACAGCGAGAGGCGGGGGGATGATTACCGGGGAGCTGTTTTTT.

The chain is built from TRBV29-1 and TRBJ2-2, with D hard to call. Germline lookup yields CDR1 SQVTM and CDR2 ANQGSEA. V lost 6 bases, J lost 5 bases, and 7 bases lay in between. The CDR3 covers 11 residues. CDR3 in DNA: TGCAGCGTAAGACTGACCGGGGAGCTGTTTTTT. Protein sequence: CSVRLTGELFF.

This clonotype came up many times. The chain employs TRBV2 and TRBJ2-1; 7 bases agree with TRBD2. Germline V gene data show CDR1 as SNHLY and CDR2 as FYNNEI. The CDR3 covers 12 residues. J was trimmed by 6 bases and V by 5 bases; bases with no gene match: 1. The CDR3 sequence is CASSPGGNEQFF. DNA for the CDR3: TGTGCCAGCAGTCCGGGGGGCAATGAGCAGTTCTTC.

This chain uses TRBV3-1 with TRBJ2-1; 7 nucleotides align to TRBD1. The CDR3 loop spans 14 amino acids. Losses at the gene ends were 4 bases for V and 8 bases for J; bases not matched to a gene: 8. The germline gives CDR1 LGHDT, CDR2 YNNKEL (reference sequence). CDR3: CASSPTGPMDEQFF. For the CDR3, the DNA is TGTGCCAGCAGCCCGACAGGGCCGATGGATGAGCAGTTCTTC.

This clonotype was counted between two and nine times. This chain uses TRBV5-1 with TRBJ2-7, with a tentative D call TRBD1 (6 bases). The germline V gene has CDR1 SGHRS and CDR2 YFSETQ. Trimming took 0 bases from V and 3 from J, leaving 13 bases between them. CDR3 length: 15 amino acids. This chain's CDR3 is CASSLDGTMVYEQYF. The CDR3 region has the DNA TGCGCCAGCAGCTTGGACGGGACAATGGTCTACGAGCAGTACTTC.

This chain joins TRBV3-1 and TRBJ1-2; D is possibly TRBD1 (5 bases). The CDR3 contains 13 residues. Germline lookup yields CDR1 LGHDT and CDR2 YNNKEL (reference sequence). Trimming shortened V by 3 bases and J by 4 bases, and 9 bases separated the two germline ends. The CDR3 bases are TGTGCCAGCAGCCACCGGGACCGCTATGGCTACACCTTC. This codes for CASSHRDRYGYTF.

This chain joins TRBV4-1 and TRBJ2-2; 9 bases map to TRBD2. J gave up 4 bases and V 4 bases, and 4 bases lay outside the gene matches. The V gene's germline CDR1 is MGHRA and CDR2 YSYEKL. The CDR3 runs to 15 residues. The CDR3 region is CASSPAGGRTGELFF. The DNA for the CDR3 is TGCGCCAGCAGCCCAGCGGGGGGACGCACCGGGGAGCTGTTTTTT.

V gene TRBV12-3 or TRBV12-4 combines with J gene TRBJ1-1; no clear D. V was clipped by 3 bases and J by 11 bases, with 16 bases between them. The CDR3 consists of 13 residues. The DNA of the CDR3 is TGTGCCAGCAGTTTGCCGACGGACCCTGGGGCTTTCTTT. Protein: CASSLPTDPGAFF.

This clonotype has just a few counts. One end of the junction is discordant with germline, which a read error may explain. The V and J genes are TRBV5-8 and TRBJ2-4; 10 nucleotides match TRBD1. Per germline, CDR1 SGHTS and CDR2 YDEGEE. The CDR3 spans 13 residues. For the CDR3, the DNA is TGTGCCAGCAGCGCTGACAGGGGGCGCGTTCTGGTCTTC. It encodes CASSADRGRVLVF.

V gene TRBV29-1 combines with J gene TRBJ2-1; D perhaps matches TRBD1 (6 bases). V dropped 6 bases and J dropped 0 bases, with 15 bases sitting between them. CDR3 length equals 15 residues. Germline lookup yields CDR1 SQVTM and CDR2 ANQGSEA. The CDR3 region has the DNA TGCAGCGTCGCAGGGGCCAGGAGCTCCTACAATGAGCAGTTCTTC. As protein: CSVAGARSSYNEQFF.